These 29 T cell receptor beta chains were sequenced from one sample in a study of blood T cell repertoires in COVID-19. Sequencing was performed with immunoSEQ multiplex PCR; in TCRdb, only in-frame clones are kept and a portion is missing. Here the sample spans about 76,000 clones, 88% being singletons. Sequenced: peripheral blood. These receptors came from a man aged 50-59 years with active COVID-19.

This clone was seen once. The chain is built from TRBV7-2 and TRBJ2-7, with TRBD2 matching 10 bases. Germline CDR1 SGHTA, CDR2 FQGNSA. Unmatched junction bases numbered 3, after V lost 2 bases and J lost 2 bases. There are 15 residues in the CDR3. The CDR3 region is CASSLQAGGPYEQYF. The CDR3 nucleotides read TGTGCCAGCAGCTTACAAGCGGGGGGGCCCTACGAGCAGTACTTC. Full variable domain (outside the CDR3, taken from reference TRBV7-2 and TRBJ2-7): GAGVSQSPSNKVTEKGKDVELRCDPISGHTALYWYRQSLGQGLEFLIYFQGNSAPDKSGLPSDRFSAERTGGSVSTLTIQRTQQEDSAVYLCASSLQAGGPYEQYFGPGTRLTVT.

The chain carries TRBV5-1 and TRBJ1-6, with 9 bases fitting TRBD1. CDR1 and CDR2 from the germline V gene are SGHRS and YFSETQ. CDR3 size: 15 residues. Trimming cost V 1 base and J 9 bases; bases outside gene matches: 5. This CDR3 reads CASSLRTGEGSPLHF. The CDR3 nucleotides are TGCGCCAGCAGCTTGAGGACAGGGGAGGGTTCACCCCTCCACTTT. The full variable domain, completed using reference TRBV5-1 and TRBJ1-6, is KAGVTQTPRYLIKTRGQQVTLSCSPISGHRSVSWYQQTPGQGLQFLFEYFSETQRNKGNFPGRFSGRQFSNSRSEMNVSTLELGDSALYLCASSLRTGEGSPLHFGNGTRLTVT.

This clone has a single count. The CDR3 is CASSLMAGGRPGANVLTF. CDR3 coding DNA: TGTGCCAGCAGTTTAATGGCGGGAGGCAGGCCTGGGGCCAACGTCCTGACTTTC. The chain recombines TRBV28 with TRBJ2-6, with 8 bases matching TRBD2. This CDR3 contains 18 residues. Trimming took 2 bases from V and 2 from J; bases not matched to a gene: 8. The germline CDR1 and CDR2 sequences are MDHEN and SYDVKM.

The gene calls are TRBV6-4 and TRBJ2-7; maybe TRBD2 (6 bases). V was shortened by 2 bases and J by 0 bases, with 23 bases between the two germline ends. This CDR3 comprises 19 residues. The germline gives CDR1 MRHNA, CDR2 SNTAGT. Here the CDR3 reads CASSDPSYLGDGSSYEQYF. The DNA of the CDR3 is TGTGCCAGCAGTGACCCATCATATCTAGGGGACGGGAGCTCCTACGAGCAGTACTTC.

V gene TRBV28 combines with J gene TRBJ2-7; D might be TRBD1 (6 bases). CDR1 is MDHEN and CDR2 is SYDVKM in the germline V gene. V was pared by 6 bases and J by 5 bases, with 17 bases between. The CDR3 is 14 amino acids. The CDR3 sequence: CASRKGQPGHEQYF. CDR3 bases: TGTGCCAGCAGAAAAGGACAGCCCGGGCACGAGCAGTACTTC.

CDR3 sequence: CASSLGGPNTEAFF. CDR3 nucleotides: TGTGCCAGCAGTTTGGGAGGGCCGAACACTGAAGCTTTCTTT. V and J are TRBV28 and TRBJ1-1; D is unresolved. The V gene's germline CDR1 is MDHEN and CDR2 SYDVKM. Trimming pared 3 bases from V and 1 base from J, leaving 9 bases between. The length of the CDR3 is 14 residues.

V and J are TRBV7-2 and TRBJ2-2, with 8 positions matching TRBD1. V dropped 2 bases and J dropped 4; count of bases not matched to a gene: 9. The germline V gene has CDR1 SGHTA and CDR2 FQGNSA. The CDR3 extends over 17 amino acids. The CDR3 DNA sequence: TGTGCCAGCAGCTTAAGATTAAGGACAGGGCCCACCGGGGAGCTGTTTTTT. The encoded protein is CASSLRLRTGPTGELFF.

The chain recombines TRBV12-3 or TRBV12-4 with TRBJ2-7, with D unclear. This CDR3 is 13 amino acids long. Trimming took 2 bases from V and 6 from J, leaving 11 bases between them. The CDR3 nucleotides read TGTGCCAGCAGTTTAATTAGTCCGGGCGAGCAGTACTTC. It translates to CASSLISPGEQYF.

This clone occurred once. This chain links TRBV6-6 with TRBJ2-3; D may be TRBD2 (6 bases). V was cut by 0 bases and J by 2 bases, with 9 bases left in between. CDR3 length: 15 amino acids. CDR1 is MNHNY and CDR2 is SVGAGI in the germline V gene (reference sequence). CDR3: CASSYSAGYTDTQYF. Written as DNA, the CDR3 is TGTGCCAGCAGTTACTCCGCGGGATACACAGATACGCAGTATTTT.

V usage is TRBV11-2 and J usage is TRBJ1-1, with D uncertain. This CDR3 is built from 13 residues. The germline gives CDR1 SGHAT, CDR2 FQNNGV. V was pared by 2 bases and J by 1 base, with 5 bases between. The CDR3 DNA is TGTGCCAGCAGCTTAAAGAGGAACACTGAAGCTTTCTTT. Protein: CASSLKRNTEAFF.

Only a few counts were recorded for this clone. CDR3 in amino acids: CASRGGQGAGEQFF. In DNA, the CDR3 is TGTGCCAGCAGAGGAGGCCAGGGGGCAGGTGAGCAGTTCTTC. V and J are TRBV9 and TRBJ2-1; 8 nucleotides match TRBD1. V lost 5 bases and J lost 9; bases outside the gene matches: 10. Germline CDR1 reads SGDLS; CDR2 reads YYNGEE. The CDR3 is 14 residues long. Drawing the rest from reference TRBV9 and TRBJ2-1, the complete variable domain is DSGVTQTPKHLITATGQRVTLRCSPRSGDLSVYWYQQSLDQGLQFLIQYYNGEERAKGNILERFSAQQFPDLHSELNLSSLELGDSALYFCASRGGQGAGEQFFGPGTRLTVL.

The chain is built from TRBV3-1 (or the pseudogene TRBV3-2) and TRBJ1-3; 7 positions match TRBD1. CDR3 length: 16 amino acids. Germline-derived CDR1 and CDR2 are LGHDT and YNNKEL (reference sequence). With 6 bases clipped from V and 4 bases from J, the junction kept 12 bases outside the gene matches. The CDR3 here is CASSPLAGGSGNTIYF. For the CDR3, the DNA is TGTGCCAGCAGTCCCCTCGCAGGGGGGTCCGGAAACACCATATATTTT.

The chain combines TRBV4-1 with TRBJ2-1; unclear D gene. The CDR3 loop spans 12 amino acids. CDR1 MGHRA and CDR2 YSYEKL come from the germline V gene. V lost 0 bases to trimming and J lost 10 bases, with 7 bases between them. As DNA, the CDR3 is TGCGCCAGCAGCCAAGAAGCGAGAGAGCAGTTCTTC. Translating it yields CASSQEAREQFF.

The CDR3 region has the DNA TGTGCCAGCAGTCGGGACAGAGCCTTTGAAGCTTTCTTT. Protein product: CASSRDRAFEAFF. This rearrangement joins TRBV6-2 or TRBV6-3 to TRBJ1-1, with 7 positions matching TRBD1. Trimming at V came to 5 bases and at J to 7 bases, leaving 7 bases not matched to a gene. This CDR3 region has 13 residues. CDR1 is MNHEY and CDR2 is SVGEGT in the germline V gene.

In DNA, the CDR3 is TGTGCCAGCAGGGTAGCGGGGGGGCCTGATACAGATACGCAGTATTTT. It codes for CASRVAGGPDTDTQYF. The V gene is TRBV7-3, the J gene TRBJ2-3, with 11 positions matching TRBD2. Germline assignment: CDR1 SGHTA and CDR2 FQGTGA. V dropped 6 bases and J dropped 3; count of bases not matched to a gene: 8. The CDR3 spans 16 residues.

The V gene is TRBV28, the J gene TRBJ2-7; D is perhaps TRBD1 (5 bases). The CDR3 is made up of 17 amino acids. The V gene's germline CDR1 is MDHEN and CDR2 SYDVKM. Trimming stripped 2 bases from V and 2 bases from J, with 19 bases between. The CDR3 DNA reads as TGTGCCAGCAGTTTACAACCCCGGGCAGGGTCTACCTACGAGCAGTACTTC. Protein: CASSLQPRAGSTYEQYF.

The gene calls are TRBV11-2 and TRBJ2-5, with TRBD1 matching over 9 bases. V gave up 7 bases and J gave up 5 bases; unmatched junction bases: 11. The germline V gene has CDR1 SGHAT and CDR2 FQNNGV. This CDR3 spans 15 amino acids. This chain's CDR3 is CASKRSETGGETQYF. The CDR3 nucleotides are TGTGCCAGCAAGCGGTCCGAGACAGGGGGGGAGACCCAGTACTTC.

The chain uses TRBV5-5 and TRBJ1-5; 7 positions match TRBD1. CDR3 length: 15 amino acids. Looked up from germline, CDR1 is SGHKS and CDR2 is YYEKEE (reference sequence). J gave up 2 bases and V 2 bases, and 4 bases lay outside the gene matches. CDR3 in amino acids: CASSFYGTGNQPQHF. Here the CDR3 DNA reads TGTGCCAGCAGCTTTTACGGGACAGGCAATCAGCCCCAGCATTTT.

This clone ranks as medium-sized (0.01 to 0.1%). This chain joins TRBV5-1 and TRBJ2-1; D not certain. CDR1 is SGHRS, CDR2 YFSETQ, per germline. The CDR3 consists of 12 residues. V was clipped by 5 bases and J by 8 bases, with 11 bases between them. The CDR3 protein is CASSMVGDEQFF. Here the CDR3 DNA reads TGCGCCAGCAGTATGGTGGGCGATGAGCAGTTCTTC.

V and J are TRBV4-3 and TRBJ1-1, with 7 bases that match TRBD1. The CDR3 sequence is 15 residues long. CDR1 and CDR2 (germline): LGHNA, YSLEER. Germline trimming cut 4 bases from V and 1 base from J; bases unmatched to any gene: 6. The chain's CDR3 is CASSPGDSTNTEAFF. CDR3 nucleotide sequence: TGCGCCAGCAGCCCGGGGGACAGCACGAACACTGAAGCTTTCTTT.

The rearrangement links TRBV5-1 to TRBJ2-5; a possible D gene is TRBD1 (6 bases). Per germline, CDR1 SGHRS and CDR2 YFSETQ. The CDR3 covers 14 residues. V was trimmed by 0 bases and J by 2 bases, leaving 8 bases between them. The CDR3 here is CASSLVRGQETQYF. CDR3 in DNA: TGCGCCAGCAGCTTGGTAAGGGGGCAAGAGACCCAGTACTTC.

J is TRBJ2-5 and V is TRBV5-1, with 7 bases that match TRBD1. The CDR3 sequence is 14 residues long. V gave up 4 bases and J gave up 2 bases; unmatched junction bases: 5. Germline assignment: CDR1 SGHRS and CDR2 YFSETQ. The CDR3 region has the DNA TGCGCCAGCAGCAGCGGACAGGATCAAGAGACCCAGTACTTC. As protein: CASSSGQDQETQYF.

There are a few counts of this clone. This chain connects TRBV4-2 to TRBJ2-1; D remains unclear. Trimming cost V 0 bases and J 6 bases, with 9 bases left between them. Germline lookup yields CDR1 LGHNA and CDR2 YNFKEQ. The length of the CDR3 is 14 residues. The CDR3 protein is CASSQETDTNEQFF. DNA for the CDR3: TGTGCCAGCAGCCAAGAAACCGACACCAATGAGCAGTTCTTC.

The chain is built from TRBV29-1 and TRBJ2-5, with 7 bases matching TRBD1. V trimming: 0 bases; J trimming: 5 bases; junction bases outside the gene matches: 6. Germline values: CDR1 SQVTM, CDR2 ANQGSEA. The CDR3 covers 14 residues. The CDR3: CSVEDRGRGETQYF. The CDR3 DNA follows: TGCAGCGTTGAAGATCGCGGCAGGGGGGAGACCCAGTACTTC. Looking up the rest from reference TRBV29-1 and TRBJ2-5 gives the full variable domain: SAVISQKPSRDICQRGTSLTIQCQVDSQVTMMFWYRQQPGQSLTLIATANQGSEATYESGFVIDKFPISRPNLTFSTLTVSNMSPEDSSIYLCSVEDRGRGETQYFGPGTRLLVL.

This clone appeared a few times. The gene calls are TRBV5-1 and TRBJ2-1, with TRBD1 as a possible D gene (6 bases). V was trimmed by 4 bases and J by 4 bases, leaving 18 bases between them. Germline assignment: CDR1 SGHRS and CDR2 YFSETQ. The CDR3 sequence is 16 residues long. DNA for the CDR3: TGCGCCAGCAGCGGGAAGGTGGACAGCCCTTACAATGAGCAGTTCTTC. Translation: CASSGKVDSPYNEQFF.

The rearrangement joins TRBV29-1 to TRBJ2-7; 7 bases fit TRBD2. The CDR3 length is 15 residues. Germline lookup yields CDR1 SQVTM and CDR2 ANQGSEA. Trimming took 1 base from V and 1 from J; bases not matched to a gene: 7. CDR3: CSVEAPGGKSYEQYF. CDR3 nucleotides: TGCAGCGTTGAAGCACCGGGAGGTAAATCCTACGAGCAGTACTTC.

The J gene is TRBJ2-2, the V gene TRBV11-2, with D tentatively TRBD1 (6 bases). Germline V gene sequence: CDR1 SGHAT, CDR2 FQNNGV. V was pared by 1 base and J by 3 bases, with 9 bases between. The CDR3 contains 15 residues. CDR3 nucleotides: TGTGCCAGCAGCTTAGTACAGGGTGACACCGGGGAGCTGTTTTTT. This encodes CASSLVQGDTGELFF.

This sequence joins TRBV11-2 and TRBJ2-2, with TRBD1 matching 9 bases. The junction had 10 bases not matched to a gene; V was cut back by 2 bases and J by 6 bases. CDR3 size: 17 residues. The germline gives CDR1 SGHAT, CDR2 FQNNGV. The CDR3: CASSLKLGTGIAGELFF. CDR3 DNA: TGTGCCAGCAGCTTAAAACTCGGGACAGGGATCGCCGGGGAGCTGTTTTTT.

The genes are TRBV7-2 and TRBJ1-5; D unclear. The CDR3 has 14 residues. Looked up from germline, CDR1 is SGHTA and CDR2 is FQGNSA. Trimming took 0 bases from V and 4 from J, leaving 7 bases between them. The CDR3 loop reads CASSLAGQNQPQHF. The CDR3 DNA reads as TGTGCCAGCAGCTTAGCGGGCCAGAATCAGCCCCAGCATTTT.